Listed below are T cell receptor beta chains from one sample, sequenced in a study of blood T cell repertoires in COVID-19. The method was immunoSEQ multiplex PCR; TCRdb's version includes in-frame clones alone and lacks a portion of them. The sample holds 330,000 or so clones, 80% to 90% seen once. Sequenced: PBMCs or T cells enriched from blood (not recorded which). The receptors were sampled from a man aged 30-40 years who had recovered from COVID-19. The CDR3 runs from the conserved cysteine through the conserved F or W. Fields, in order: clone size, V gene, CDR3 protein. Clone size is given for some rows only: seen once, a few or many times, or a class if the clone is expanded.

once TRBV3-1/TRBV3-2 CASSQGERGSIQYF
NA TRBV24-1 CATSAIGQSYEQYF
NA TRBV21-1 CASSSRGGVGNEKLFF
NA TRBV11-2 CASSLEAGLGEQFF
few TRBV19 CASTRTDARGYTF
NA TRBV28 CASSLLENTEAFF
NA TRBV5-6 CASSSRTGQRASRGTQYF
NA TRBV6-5 CASEPGQNYGYTF
few TRBV5-1 CASSLGGGRSPLHF
NA TRBV13 CASSSAGGASGYTF
NA TRBV19 CASSIVGNRRFTDTQYF
NA TRBV3-1/TRBV3-2 CATRQGVFTEAFF
few TRBV11-1 CASSPLGGTEAFF
once TRBV7-9 CATDGGSEQYF
once TRBV7-9 CASSLEADTNQPQHF
NA TRBV28 CASSLLDSNSPLHF
NA TRBV30 CAWSHGTNGQPQHF
once TRBV10-3 CAIGSGVNYGYTF
NA TRBV3-1/TRBV3-2 CASSQGQYTEAFF
NA TRBV11-3 CASSLGTAGGGTDTQYF
NA TRBV4-1 CASSQQDRAPDTQYF
NA TRBV27 CASSSPTLAVNEQFF
few TRBV27 CASSSTGGLAGRGELFF
NA TRBV6-1 CASSEAQGANYGYTF
once TRBV11-2 CASSFLERGAPYEQYF
few TRBV11-3 CASSLDFLAGGLGTDTQYF